These T cell receptor beta chains were read from a single sample in a study of cytomegalovirus exposure and HLA in healthy donors. The protocol was immunoSEQ multiplex PCR, while the TCRdb copy is restricted to in-frame clones and leaves out a portion. The data contain around 160,000 clones, about 77% of them seen just once; the ten biggest clones take up 7% to 9%. Specimen: PBMCs. The receptors come from a male donor in good health and CMV-seropositive. Each CDR3 is given with its conserved first and last residue. Each record gives: V gene, D gene, J gene, clone size, CDR3 DNA, CDR3 protein. The D gene is left open where the match is weak. A clone size is listed for some rows: how often the clone was seen (once, few, many), or a class if it is expanded.

V gene: TRBV15
D gene: NA
J gene: TRBJ2-5
clone size: once
CDR3 DNA: TGTGCCACCAGCAGAGATGCCGAGGAGACCCAGTACTTC
CDR3 protein: CATSRDAEETQYF

V gene: TRBV11-3
D gene: TRBD1
J gene: TRBJ1-2
clone size: NA
CDR3 DNA: TGTGCCAGCAGTCCATTGACAGGGATTAACTATGGCTACACCTTC
CDR3 protein: CASSPLTGINYGYTF

V gene: TRBV7-9
D gene: NA
J gene: TRBJ1-1
clone size: NA
CDR3 DNA: TGTGCCAGCAGCTTCACCGGACAGTTGAACACTGAAGCTTTCTTT
CDR3 protein: CASSFTGQLNTEAFF

V gene: TRBV5-1
D gene: TRBD1
J gene: TRBJ2-3
clone size: NA
CDR3 DNA: TGCGCCAGTTCTTCTCAGGGGGCGAGGCTGAGCACAGATACGCAGTATTTT
CDR3 protein: CASSSQGARLSTDTQYF

V gene: TRBV2
D gene: TRBD2
J gene: TRBJ2-7
clone size: NA
CDR3 DNA: TGTGCCAGCAGCCCCGGACTAGCGGAAGCCTCTGGCGAGCAGTACTTC
CDR3 protein: CASSPGLAEASGEQYF

V gene: TRBV19
D gene: NA
J gene: TRBJ1-4
clone size: few
CDR3 DNA: TGTGCCAGTAGTACCCCTCCCAATGAAAAACTGTTTTTT
CDR3 protein: CASSTPPNEKLFF

V gene: TRBV18
D gene: NA
J gene: TRBJ1-3
clone size: once
CDR3 DNA: TGTGCCAGCTCACCCGTCAGCTCTGGAAACACCATATATTTT
CDR3 protein: CASSPVSSGNTIYF

V gene: TRBV5-1
D gene: TRBD1
J gene: TRBJ1-1
clone size: NA
CDR3 DNA: TGCGCCAGCAGCGGGGGACAGGGGGCTAATCTGAACACTGAAGCTTTCTTT
CDR3 protein: CASSGGQGANLNTEAFF

V gene: TRBV5-4
D gene: TRBD2
J gene: TRBJ2-1
clone size: NA
CDR3 DNA: TGTGCCAGCAGCTTGGGGCAGGGAGCGGGGAATGAGCAGTTCTTC
CDR3 protein: CASSLGQGAGNEQFF

V gene: TRBV19
D gene: TRBD1
J gene: TRBJ1-2
clone size: NA
CDR3 DNA: TGTGCCCTCCTAGACAGGGCCCATGGCTACACCTTC
CDR3 protein: CALLDRAHGYTF

V gene: TRBV7-8
D gene: NA
J gene: TRBJ1-4
clone size: few
CDR3 DNA: TGTGCCAGCAGCCCCGGGAGGCACAGAACGAGGGAAAAACTGTTTTTT
CDR3 protein: CASSPGRHRTREKLFF

V gene: TRBV7-9
D gene: NA
J gene: TRBJ2-6
clone size: NA
CDR3 DNA: TGTGCCAGCAGCCGTCAGGGGGCCAACGTCCTGACTTTC
CDR3 protein: CASSRQGANVLTF

V gene: TRBV7-9
D gene: NA
J gene: TRBJ1-1
clone size: NA
CDR3 DNA: TGTGCCAGCAGCCGCGCAGGGTATGGTGGTACCCCCACTGAAGCTTTCTTT
CDR3 protein: CASSRAGYGGTPTEAFF

V gene: TRBV27
D gene: NA
J gene: TRBJ2-1
clone size: NA
CDR3 DNA: TGTGCCAGCAGTTCGACCGGGACACACGGGATGAATGAGCAGTTCTTC
CDR3 protein: CASSSTGTHGMNEQFF

V gene: TRBV5-1
D gene: NA
J gene: TRBJ1-5
clone size: NA
CDR3 DNA: TGCGCCAGCTCGGGGGATAGCAATCAGCCCCAGCATTTT
CDR3 protein: CASSGDSNQPQHF

V gene: TRBV5-1
D gene: TRBD1
J gene: TRBJ1-1
clone size: NA
CDR3 DNA: TGCGCCAGCAGCCCTAACAGGGGGCGCGACACTGAAGCTTTCTTT
CDR3 protein: CASSPNRGRDTEAFF

V gene: TRBV18
D gene: NA
J gene: TRBJ1-5
clone size: NA
CDR3 DNA: TGTGCCAGCTCACCTACACAGAATCAGCCCCAGCATTTT
CDR3 protein: CASSPTQNQPQHF

V gene: TRBV14
D gene: TRBD1
J gene: TRBJ2-7
clone size: NA
CDR3 DNA: TGTGCCAGCAGCCAAGATTCGCGGCAGGGGGACTACGAGCAGTACTTC
CDR3 protein: CASSQDSRQGDYEQYF

V gene: TRBV30
D gene: TRBD1
J gene: TRBJ2-3
clone size: NA
CDR3 DNA: TGTGCCTGGAGTGGGGGACAGGGGGCGGCGGATACGCAGTATTTT
CDR3 protein: CAWSGGQGAADTQYF

V gene: TRBV1
D gene: NA
J gene: TRBJ2-7
clone size: many
CDR3 DNA: TGCACCTTCCCAAAGGGGGGGGCCCACGAGCAGTACTTC
CDR3 protein: CTFPKGGAHEQYF

V gene: TRBV14
D gene: NA
J gene: TRBJ1-4
clone size: NA
CDR3 DNA: TGTGCCAGCAGTCGGGACACCTCAACTAATGAAAAACTGTTTTTT
CDR3 protein: CASSRDTSTNEKLFF

V gene: TRBV6-1
D gene: TRBD1
J gene: TRBJ1-2
clone size: NA
CDR3 DNA: TGTGCCAGCAGTGGGATGGGCGTCAGGGGGTATGGCTACACCTTC
CDR3 protein: CASSGMGVRGYGYTF

V gene: TRBV5-1
D gene: TRBD1
J gene: TRBJ2-7
clone size: NA
CDR3 DNA: TGCGCCAGCAGCTTGGGACAGGGACCTTACGAGCAGTACTTC
CDR3 protein: CASSLGQGPYEQYF

V gene: TRBV4-1
D gene: TRBD1
J gene: TRBJ1-1
clone size: NA
CDR3 DNA: TGCGCCAGCAAAAAAACAGGGGTAGAGGGTGAAGCTTTCTTT
CDR3 protein: CASKKTGVEGEAFF

V gene: TRBV10-3
D gene: NA
J gene: TRBJ2-4
clone size: NA
CDR3 DNA: TGTGCCATCAGTGAAGGAGGGGATAGAGCCAAAAACATTCAGTACTTC
CDR3 protein: CAISEGGDRAKNIQYF

V gene: TRBV5-6
D gene: TRBD1
J gene: TRBJ1-3
clone size: NA
CDR3 DNA: TGTGCCAGCAGCTCCTCTGGGACAGGGGCGCTTGGAAACACCATATATTTT
CDR3 protein: CASSSSGTGALGNTIYF

V gene: TRBV9
D gene: TRBD1
J gene: TRBJ2-7
clone size: few
CDR3 DNA: TGTGCCAGCAGGGACAGGGCCGAGCAGTACTTC
CDR3 protein: CASRDRAEQYF

V gene: TRBV25-1
D gene: TRBD1
J gene: TRBJ1-1
clone size: once
CDR3 DNA: TGTGCCAGCCAGGACAGGTGGGGACACACTGAAGCTTTCTTT
CDR3 protein: CASQDRWGHTEAFF

V gene: TRBV5-1
D gene: TRBD1
J gene: TRBJ2-5
clone size: few
CDR3 DNA: TGCGCCAGCAGCTCCCGGACAGGGAAATGGGAGACCCAGTACTTC
CDR3 protein: CASSSRTGKWETQYF

V gene: TRBV4-3
D gene: NA
J gene: TRBJ1-2
clone size: NA
CDR3 DNA: TGCGCCAGCAGCCAAGAGGGCATCTATGGCTACACCTTC
CDR3 protein: CASSQEGIYGYTF

V gene: TRBV11-2
D gene: NA
J gene: TRBJ1-1
clone size: NA
CDR3 DNA: TGTGCCAGCAGCACGGACAGGAACACTGAAGCTTTCTTT
CDR3 protein: CASSTDRNTEAFF

V gene: TRBV15
D gene: NA
J gene: TRBJ2-7
clone size: once
CDR3 DNA: TGTGCCACCAGCCCAGGAGGGGTGAGCTCCTACGAGCAGTACTTC
CDR3 protein: CATSPGGVSSYEQYF

V gene: TRBV2
D gene: NA
J gene: TRBJ1-5
clone size: NA
CDR3 DNA: TGTGCCAGCAGTGAAATCAATAGCAATCAGCCCCAGCATTTT
CDR3 protein: CASSEINSNQPQHF

V gene: TRBV18
D gene: NA
J gene: TRBJ2-7
clone size: NA
CDR3 DNA: TGTGCCAGCTCACCACCGGGGCAGCCCTACGAGCAGTACTTC
CDR3 protein: CASSPPGQPYEQYF

V gene: TRBV29-1
D gene: NA
J gene: TRBJ2-6
clone size: NA
CDR3 DNA: TGCAGCGTTGTTTTCCCCCAAGGGGCGCTAGGGGCCAACGTCCTGACTTTC
CDR3 protein: CSVVFPQGALGANVLTF

V gene: TRBV11-3
D gene: NA
J gene: TRBJ2-3
clone size: NA
CDR3 DNA: TGTGCCAGCAGCTTAGACCAGGGCACAGATACGCAGTATTTT
CDR3 protein: CASSLDQGTDTQYF

V gene: TRBV6-5
D gene: NA
J gene: TRBJ1-2
clone size: NA
CDR3 DNA: TGTGCCAGCACCAAGGACAGCTATGGCTACACCTTC
CDR3 protein: CASTKDSYGYTF

V gene: TRBV7-2
D gene: TRBD2
J gene: TRBJ2-7
clone size: NA
CDR3 DNA: TGTGCCAGCAGCTTAGCGCTGGAAGTAGGACTAGCGGGGCTCAGCTCCTACGAGCAGTACTTC
CDR3 protein: CASSLALEVGLAGLSSYEQYF

V gene: TRBV30
D gene: NA
J gene: TRBJ2-7
clone size: once
CDR3 DNA: TGTGCCTGGAGTGGACAGCACGAGCAGTACTTC
CDR3 protein: CAWSGQHEQYF

V gene: TRBV9
D gene: NA
J gene: TRBJ1-5
clone size: NA
CDR3 DNA: TGTGCCAGCAGCATCCTGGGAAAAGGGGTCAATCAGCCCCAGCATTTT
CDR3 protein: CASSILGKGVNQPQHF

V gene: TRBV10-2
D gene: NA
J gene: TRBJ2-1
clone size: NA
CDR3 DNA: TGCGCCAGCAGTGAGGTGTCAGGGGATGAGCAGTTCTTC
CDR3 protein: CASSEVSGDEQFF

V gene: TRBV6-1
D gene: NA
J gene: TRBJ1-2
clone size: few
CDR3 DNA: TGTGCCAGCAGTGAAGCGGGGGGGACGGTTGGCTACACCTTC
CDR3 protein: CASSEAGGTVGYTF

V gene: TRBV9
D gene: NA
J gene: TRBJ1-2
clone size: once
CDR3 DNA: TGTGCCAGCAGCGCCTCCGGAGGGCCCTATGGCTACACCTTC
CDR3 protein: CASSASGGPYGYTF

V gene: TRBV4-1
D gene: TRBD2
J gene: TRBJ2-7
clone size: once
CDR3 DNA: TGCGCCAGCAGCCAAGTTAGCGGGGCCGTCTCCTACGAGCAGTACTTC
CDR3 protein: CASSQVSGAVSYEQYF

V gene: TRBV27
D gene: TRBD1
J gene: TRBJ2-5
clone size: NA
CDR3 DNA: TGTGCCAGCAGGCAACAGGGGGATTGGAAGACCCAGTACTTC
CDR3 protein: CASRQQGDWKTQYF

V gene: TRBV7-3
D gene: NA
J gene: TRBJ1-1
clone size: NA
CDR3 DNA: TGTGCCAGCAGCCAAAGACAGTCCCCGTTAGCTTTCTTT
CDR3 protein: CASSQRQSPLAFF

V gene: TRBV5-4
D gene: TRBD1
J gene: TRBJ2-7
clone size: once
CDR3 DNA: TGTGCCAGCAGTGTGACAGGGGGCCCCTACGAGCAGTACTTC
CDR3 protein: CASSVTGGPYEQYF

V gene: TRBV6-5
D gene: NA
J gene: TRBJ2-5
clone size: NA
CDR3 DNA: TGTGCCAGCAGTCGAGGGGGGGGGACCCAGTACTTC
CDR3 protein: CASSRGGGTQYF